Below are 7 T cell receptor beta chains sequenced from a single sample in a study of cytomegalovirus exposure and HLA in healthy donors. The PCR made use of 60 Vbeta and 13 Jbeta primers. TCRdb's table, derived via immunoSEQ multiplex PCR, lists solely in-frame clones and lacks some. The sample includes 70,000 to 95,000 clones, about three fifths of them seen just once. Specimen: PBMCs. The receptors derive from a woman younger than 45 in good health and CMV-seropositive.

The V gene is TRBV21-1, the J gene TRBJ2-5; the D call TRBD1 from the table was never checked on the DNA. TRBV21-1 represents a pseudogene. This CDR3 has 17 amino acids. The CDR3 reads CASFPPKQGILQETQYF. CDR3 nucleotides: TGTGCCAGCTTCCCACCTAAACAGGGGATCCTTCAAGAGACCCAGTACTTC.

The chain has TRBV11-3 and TRBJ2-2, with 9 bases that match TRBD1. The length of the CDR3 is 15 residues. The V gene end was trimmed by 5 bases and the J gene end by 2 bases; junction bases not matched to a gene: 3. Germline lookup yields CDR1 SGHNT and CDR2 YENEEA. The CDR3, as DNA: TGTGCCAGCAGCCGGGACAGGGCCAACACCGGGGAGCTGTTTTTT. It codes for CASSRDRANTGELFF. Looking up the rest from reference TRBV11-3 and TRBJ2-2 gives the full variable domain: EAGVVQSPRYKIIEKKQPVAFWCNPISGHNTLYWYLQNLGQGPELLIRYENEEAVDDSQLPKDRFSAERLKGVDSTLKIQPAELGDSAVYLCASSRDRANTGELFFGEGSRLTVL.

This clone came up once. J is TRBJ2-7 and V is TRBV29-1, with 10 bases identical to TRBD1. With V trimmed by 6 bases and J by 9 bases, 11 bases remained unmatched. The germline V gene has CDR1 SQVTM and CDR2 ANQGSEA. The CDR3 covers 13 residues. The CDR3 loop is CSVGDRGRPGQYF. DNA of the CDR3: TGCAGCGTGGGGGACAGGGGCCGCCCTGGGCAGTACTTC.

The table lists this clone with a few counts. One junction end disagrees with the germline gene, perhaps due to a read error. Here the CDR3 reads CASSYSGTAPRYPF. CDR3 in DNA: TGTGCCAGCAGTTACTCGGGGACAGCTCCCCGCTACCCCTTC. This rearrangement joins TRBV6-5 to TRBJ1-2, with TRBD1 matching 7 bases. This CDR3 has 14 amino acids. In germline, CDR1 is MNHEY, CDR2 SVGAGI.

The chain uses TRBV5-1 and TRBJ2-1; D is undetermined. V was trimmed by 6 bases and J by 10 bases, leaving 5 bases between them. The germline gives CDR1 SGHRS, CDR2 YFSETQ. There are 9 residues in the CDR3. Here the CDR3 reads CASILEQFF. In DNA, the CDR3 is TGCGCCAGCATTCTGGAGCAGTTCTTC.

The chain joins TRBV6-4 to TRBJ2-5, with 7 bases fitting TRBD1. Near its end, the DNA agrees better with TRBJ2-7, so the J call may be wrong. The CDR3 is 13 residues long. The germline V gene encodes CDR1 MRHNA and CDR2 SNTAGT. The chain's CDR3 is CASSAARGYEQYF. As DNA, the CDR3 is TGTGCCAGCAGTGCTGCCAGGGGGTACGAGCAGTACTTC.

The chain combines TRBV6-1 with TRBJ2-1, with a tentative D call TRBD2 (6 bases). V lost 7 bases and J lost 0, with 13 bases in between. Germline loops: CDR1 MNHNS, CDR2 SASEGT. The CDR3 length is 15 residues. The CDR3 DNA follows: TGTGCCAGCATCTTCCGGGACTTCTCCTACAATGAGCAGTTCTTC. Translating gives CASIFRDFSYNEQFF.